This T cell receptor beta chain is from a study of cytomegalovirus exposure and HLA in healthy donors. Study-wide results and limits: Reports indicate that TCR beta sequences accurately predicted the HLA-A and HLA-B alleles of most subjects.

There are 14 residues in the CDR3. In germline, CDR1 is WSHSY, CDR2 SAAADI. Trimming removed 6 bases at V and 0 bases at J, with 10 bases between. As regards this clone: Antigen: not known.

Primers for the PCR totalled 60 Vbeta and 13 Jbeta. Assay used: immunoSEQ multiplex PCR; TCRdb lists only in-frame clones, some missing. Of 70,000 to 95,000 clones listed, roughly 60% are singletons. Everyone who donated was a healthy bone marrow donor. Nominally healthy donors provided the samples, though records likely missed some immune exposures. The chain combines TRBV10-2 with TRBJ2-3; the D gene is possibly TRBD2 (5 bases). The sample taken for sequencing was PBMCs. The receptor was derived from a woman under 40 in good health and CMV-seropositive. The CDR3 DNA sequence: TGCGCCAGCAGCAAGCGGACTAGCACAGATACGCAGTATTTT. Translating it yields CASSKRTSTDTQYF.